Presented here are 2 T cell receptor beta chains from one specimen sequenced in a study of OX40 agonist ivuxolimab in advanced cancers. Repertoires were generated with immunoSEQ multiplex PCR, while TCRdb's copy carries only in-frame clones and drops some. The data contain tens of thousands of clones, 75% to 90% of them singletons. The source was CD4+ or CD8+ T cells sorted from blood, collected in a trial of the OX40 agonist ivuxolimab. These receptors came from an adult with an advanced solid tumor such as melanoma, head and neck, liver or kidney cancer.

V usage is TRBV18 and J usage is TRBJ1-2, with a weak D call TRBD1 (5 bases). This CDR3 is 16 amino acids long. V dropped 6 bases and J dropped 6 bases, with 23 bases sitting between them. The germline V gene has CDR1 KGHSH and CDR2 LQKENI. CDR3 nucleotide sequence: TGTGCCAGCTCCCTTTCGGGGCATACGAACCCCGATGGCTACACCTTC. This codes for CASSLSGHTNPDGYTF.

The CDR3 bases are TGCGCCAGCAGCTCTATAAGCGGCGGTGAGCAGTACTTC. Protein: CASSSISGGEQYF. The V call is TRBV5-1, the J call TRBJ2-7; a weak D match, TRBD2 (5 bases). From germline, CDR1 is SGHRS and CDR2 YFSETQ. This CDR3 has 13 amino acids. V dropped 3 bases and J dropped 7 bases, with 14 bases sitting between them.